The 20 T cell receptor beta chains below were found in one sample sequenced in a study of blood T cell repertoires in COVID-19. Some clones are missing from TCRdb's copy, which holds only in-frame ones; the method was immunoSEQ multiplex PCR. The sample yields approximately 360,000 clones, approximately 88% seen once. The specimen was peripheral blood. The origin of the receptors is a man between 40 and 49 years old with acute or convalescent COVID-19.

This chain connects TRBV6-5 to TRBJ1-2; 7 nucleotides match TRBD1. CDR3 length: 14 amino acids. V shed 5 bases, J shed 8 bases, and the junction held 11 bases outside the gene matches. The V gene's germline CDR1 is MNHEY and CDR2 SVGAGI. The CDR3 coding sequence is TGTGCCAGCAGTCCTGACAGGGAAGTCGGCGGCTACACCTTC. Translation gives CASSPDREVGGYTF.

The gene calls are TRBV5-1 and TRBJ2-3; D perhaps matches TRBD2 (6 bases). This CDR3 is built from 14 residues. V lost 2 bases, J lost 4 bases, and 11 bases lay in between. CDR1 SGHRS and CDR2 YFSETQ come from the germline V gene. The DNA for the CDR3 is TGCGCCAGCAGCTTCGAGGGACTTTCAGATACGCAGTATTTT. It specifies CASSFEGLSDTQYF.

V and J are TRBV27 and TRBJ1-2, with D unresolved. The CDR3 is 15 amino acids. From germline, CDR1 is MNHEY and CDR2 SMNVEV (reference sequence). V was pared by 1 base and J by 8 bases, with 17 bases between. The CDR3 here is CASSLFLPGAGGYTF. The CDR3 DNA is TGTGCCAGCAGTTTATTTCTGCCGGGAGCGGGAGGCTACACCTTC.

This chain connects TRBV7-9 to TRBJ1-2; TRBD1 is a possible D gene (5 bases). From germline, CDR1 is SEHNR and CDR2 FQNEAQ (reference sequence). V dropped 1 base and J dropped 6 bases, with 9 bases sitting between them. The CDR3 contains 13 residues. The CDR3 region has the DNA TGTGCCAGCAGCTTAGTAGCAGGGAATGGCTACACCTTC. As protein: CASSLVAGNGYTF.

V and J are TRBV5-4 and TRBJ2-1, with 10 positions matching TRBD2. The CDR3 totals 15 residues. Germline V lookup: CDR1 SGHNT, CDR2 YYREEE (reference sequence). V lost 3 bases, J lost 5 bases, and 5 bases stayed unmatched. DNA for the CDR3: TGTGCCAGCAGCTCGGATAGCGGGGGGAACAATGAGCAGTTCTTC. It encodes CASSSDSGGNNEQFF.

The chain uses TRBV2 and TRBJ2-7; 10 bases match TRBD1. The CDR3 runs to 15 residues. Looked up from germline, CDR1 is SNHLY and CDR2 is FYNNEI. Trimming removed 3 bases from V and 7 bases from J; junction bases left unmatched: 9. Written as DNA, the CDR3 is TGTGCCAGCAGTGACCCCGGGACAGGGGCTCGGGAGCAGTACTTC. Translated, it gives CASSDPGTGAREQYF. The whole variable domain, filled in from reference TRBV2 and TRBJ2-7, reads EPEVTQTPSHQVTQMGQEVILRCVPISNHLYFYWYRQILGQKVEFLVSFYNNEISEKSEIFDDQFSVERPDGSNFTLKIRSTKLEDSAMYFCASSDPGTGAREQYFGPGTRLTVT.

CDR3 nucleotide sequence: TGTGCCAGCAGCTTCCGCTCTCTAGCGGGACTGGCCAAAAACATTCAGTACTTC. It codes for CASSFRSLAGLAKNIQYF. The chain carries TRBV3-1 (or the pseudogene TRBV3-2) and TRBJ2-4, with 9 bases lining up with TRBD2. V was pared by 5 bases and J by 1 base, with 12 bases of the junction left unmatched. CDR1 is LGHDT, CDR2 YNNKEL, per germline (reference sequence). The CDR3 extends over 18 amino acids.

The chain links TRBV2 to TRBJ1-5, with D possibly TRBD1 on 6 matching bases. CDR1 SNHLY and CDR2 FYNNEI come from the germline V gene. There are 13 residues in the CDR3. Trimming removed 10 bases at V and 3 bases at J, with 13 bases between. In nucleotides, the CDR3 is TGTGCCACCATGGCAGGGGTCAATCAGCCCCAGCATTTT. Amino acid sequence: CATMAGVNQPQHF.

This clone was seen a single time. The chain employs TRBV28 and TRBJ2-1; D might be TRBD1 (6 bases). The V end lost 3 bases, the J end lost 3 bases, and 9 bases lay between the germline ends. Germline V gene data show CDR1 as MDHEN and CDR2 as SYDVKM. CDR3 length: 14 amino acids. CDR3 sequence (DNA): TGTGCCAGCAGTTTTCTAGGGGGCTACAATGAGCAGTTCTTC. Amino acid sequence: CASSFLGGYNEQFF.

This clone was detected a few times. The chain employs TRBV5-5 and TRBJ2-1; D perhaps matches TRBD1 (6 bases). Between the trimmed V and J ends, which lost 1 base and 2 bases, there was a span of 10 bases. The CDR3 is made up of 15 amino acids. The germline V gene encodes CDR1 SGHKS and CDR2 YYEKEE (reference sequence). The CDR3 nucleotides read TGTGCCAGCAGCTTGAGTCCAGGGGCCTACAATGAGCAGTTCTTC. Translating it yields CASSLSPGAYNEQFF.

The chain employs TRBV20-1 and TRBJ2-1, with D hard to call. The V gene's germline CDR1 is DFQATT and CDR2 SNEGSKA (reference sequence). V was trimmed by 7 bases and J by 12 bases, leaving 13 bases between them. The length of the CDR3 is 10 residues. The CDR3 here is CSVRSSAQFF. The CDR3, as DNA: TGCAGTGTCCGGAGCTCTGCGCAGTTCTTC.

The count of this clone is one. The V gene is TRBV5-4, the J gene TRBJ2-4, with no clear D. Looked up from germline, CDR1 is SGHNT and CDR2 is YYREEE (reference sequence). Trimming cost V 1 base and J 4 bases, with 12 bases left between them. This CDR3 is built from 15 residues. The DNA for the CDR3 is TGTGCCAGCAGCTTGAGTTCTGGAGAGAAAAACATTCAGTACTTC. Protein: CASSLSSGEKNIQYF.

The V call is TRBV4-1, the J call TRBJ1-2; a possible D gene is TRBD1 (6 bases). Germline V gene sequence: CDR1 MGHRA, CDR2 YSYEKL. V lost 1 base and J 4 bases, leaving 7 bases between the germline ends. This CDR3 spans 13 amino acids. CDR3 residues: CASSQGQVYGYTF. The CDR3 DNA sequence: TGCGCCAGCAGCCAAGGACAGGTCTATGGCTACACCTTC.

V gene TRBV9 combines with J gene TRBJ1-2, with D uncertain. The CDR3 is 13 residues long. Germline V gives CDR1 SGDLS, CDR2 YYNGEE. V was shortened by 6 bases and J by 0 bases, with 9 bases between the two germline ends. The CDR3 spells CASTYRANYGYTF. CDR3 nucleotides: TGTGCCAGCACCTACAGAGCTAACTATGGCTACACCTTC.

CDR3 nucleotides: TGTGCCAGCAGCGGGGGGACTAGCGTCGGAGAGACCCAGTACTTC. It yields the protein CASSGGTSVGETQYF. The V call is TRBV7-9, the J call TRBJ2-5; TRBD2 matches 10 bases. The V gene's germline CDR1 is SEHNR and CDR2 FQNEAQ (reference sequence). The CDR3 length is 15 residues. Trimming cost V 5 bases and J 4 bases; bases outside gene matches: 7.

As concerns this clone: The junction does not match germline at one end; this may be a read error. V and J are TRBV5-5 and TRBJ1-1; D call uncertain. The CDR3 covers 15 residues. The germline gives CDR1 SGHKS, CDR2 YYEKEE (reference sequence). The CDR3 DNA is TGTGCCAGCGGCTTGGTTGCGGCCGGTAACACTGAAGCTTTCTTT. This codes for CASGLVAAGNTEAFF.

This chain uses TRBV11-2 with TRBJ2-1; 9 bases are shared with TRBD2. Trimming took 5 bases from V and 7 from J; bases not matched to a gene: 12. Germline V lookup: CDR1 SGHAT, CDR2 FQNNGV. The CDR3 has 16 residues. This CDR3 is CASSARVAGVGNEQFF. The CDR3 region has the DNA TGTGCCAGCAGCGCGAGGGTAGCGGGAGTGGGTAATGAGCAGTTCTTC.

In its sample, this clone was seen once. The V call is TRBV19, the J call TRBJ2-5, with 8 bases lining up with TRBD1. Germline CDR1 LNHDA, CDR2 SQIVND (reference sequence). Losses at the gene ends were 4 bases for V and 4 bases for J; bases not matched to a gene: 11. The CDR3 is 16 amino acids. The CDR3 DNA follows: TGTGCCAGTAGTACCGCAAAAGGACAGGGTCGAGAGACCCAGTACTTC. It translates to CASSTAKGQGRETQYF.

V and J are TRBV10-1 and TRBJ2-1; 7 bases fit TRBD1. The CDR3 length is 15 residues. V lost 4 bases, J lost 7 bases, and 10 bases stayed unmatched. CDR1 and CDR2 from the germline V gene are WNHNN and SYGVQD (reference sequence). Here the CDR3 reads CASSASTGTRNEQFF. CDR3 sequence (DNA): TGCGCCAGCAGTGCCTCGACAGGGACGAGGAATGAGCAGTTCTTC.

This chain connects TRBV5-1 to TRBJ2-1, with D maybe TRBD2 (5 bases). Germline V gene sequence: CDR1 SGHRS, CDR2 YFSETQ. This CDR3 is 13 amino acids long. Trimming took 4 bases from V and 6 from J, leaving 11 bases between them. The CDR3 here is CASSTWTGNEQFF. In nucleotides, the CDR3 is TGCGCCAGCAGCACGTGGACTGGCAATGAGCAGTTCTTC.